This TCR beta chain came from a study of cytomegalovirus exposure and HLA in healthy donors. Regarding this clone: Its antigen is unknown.

In the PCR, 60 Vbeta and 13 Jbeta primers were used. Only in-frame clones appear in the TCRdb table, and some are missing; sequencing was by immunoSEQ multiplex PCR. The sample carries 140,000 or so clones, roughly 80% recorded once. General observations from the study: The classifier reportedly diagnosed cytomegalovirus status with high sensitivity and specificity. Researchers catalogued over 150 TCR beta chains as cytomegalovirus-associated. Available immune exposure information was restricted to CMV serostatus only. As a later analysis revealed, the rate of TCR association differed by HLA locus, with DRB1 most and HLA-C fewest.

The sequence derives from a woman aged 40 to 55 in good health and CMV-seropositive. Sequenced material: PBMCs.

CDR3 protein: CASSSRQGASYEQYF. In nucleotides, the CDR3 is TGTGCCAGCAGCTCCAGACAGGGGGCCTCCTACGAGCAGTACTTC. The rearrangement links TRBV11-1 to TRBJ2-7; TRBD1 aligns across 10 bases. J lost 0 bases, V lost 4 bases, and 3 bases had no gene match. CDR1 and CDR2 (germline): SGHAT, FQDESV (reference sequence). This CDR3 is 15 amino acids long.